Included here is one TCR beta chain sequence, with context. Its cognate antigen is unknown. This entry is derived from a study of cytomegalovirus exposure and HLA in healthy donors. Broader study findings: Prior analysis indicated that the majority of TCR beta V segments exhibited productivity approximately 87% or approximately 30% of the time. A later analysis found that most CMV-associated TCR beta chains appeared HLA-restricted.

PCR primers comprised 60 Vbeta and 13 Jbeta primers. In the study's own analysis: In a later analysis, roughly 11 million of 75 million to 90 million unique beta chains occurred in at least two donors. Clones were sequenced by immunoSEQ multiplex PCR, and TCRdb holds only the in-frame ones, with some missing. V and J calls and clone size are those listed in that table; D and trimming were worked out from the DNA. The sample holds about 140,000 clones, approximately 72% seen once. The CDR3 totals 14 residues. The V end lost 5 bases, the J end lost 1 base, and 8 bases lay between the germline ends. The V gene's germline CDR1 is SGHAT and CDR2 FQNNGV. At collection, donors were nominally healthy, but unrecorded immune exposures were probable.

V and J are TRBV11-2 and TRBJ2-2; tentative D call: TRBD1 (5 bases). The receptor comes from a woman in her sixties in good health and CMV-seronegative. The sample was PBMCs. The CDR3 sequence is CASSPQVNTGELFF. The CDR3 nucleotides read TGTGCCAGCAGCCCACAGGTGAACACCGGGGAGCTGTTTTTT.